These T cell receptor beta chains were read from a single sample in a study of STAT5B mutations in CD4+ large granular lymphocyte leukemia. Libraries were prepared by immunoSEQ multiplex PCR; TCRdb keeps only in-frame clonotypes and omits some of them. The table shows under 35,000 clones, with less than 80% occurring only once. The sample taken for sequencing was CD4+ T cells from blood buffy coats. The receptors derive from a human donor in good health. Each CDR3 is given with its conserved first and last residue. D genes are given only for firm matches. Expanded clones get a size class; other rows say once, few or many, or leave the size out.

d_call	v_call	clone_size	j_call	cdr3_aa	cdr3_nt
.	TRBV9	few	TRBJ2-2	CASSVDPIADTGELFF	TGTGCCAGCAGCGTAGACCCAATAGCGGACACCGGGGAGCTGTTTTTT
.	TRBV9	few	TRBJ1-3	CASSLSGHFSGNTIYF	TGTGCCAGCAGCTTATCGGGTCACTTCTCTGGAAACACCATATATTTT
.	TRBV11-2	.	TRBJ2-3	CASSRQTDTQYF	TGTGCCAGCAGCCGACAGACAGATACGCAGTATTTT
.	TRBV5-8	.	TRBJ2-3	CASSLQQGGNTDTQYF	TGTGCCAGCAGCTTACAGCAGGGGGGGAACACAGATACGCAGTATTTT
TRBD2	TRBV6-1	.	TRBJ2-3	CASTLAGGTDTQYF	TGTGCCAGCACACTAGCGGGAGGGACAGATACGCAGTATTTT
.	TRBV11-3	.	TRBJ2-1	CASSLGPQGNNEQFF	TGTGCCAGCAGCTTAGGTCCCCAGGGTAACAATGAGCAGTTCTTC
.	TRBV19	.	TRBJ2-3	CASSIEGGSATSTDTQYF	TGTGCCAGTAGTATAGAGGGCGGGTCAGCCACTAGCACAGATACGCAGTATTTT
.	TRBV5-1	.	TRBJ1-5	CASSPRGGDQPQHF	TGCGCCAGCAGCCCCAGGGGAGGGGATCAGCCCCAGCATTTT
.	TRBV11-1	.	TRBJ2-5	CASRGRGSWETQYF	TGTGCCAGCAGGGGCCGGGGATCCTGGGAGACCCAGTACTTC
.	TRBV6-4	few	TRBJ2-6	CASSEESGANVLTF	TGTGCCAGCAGTGAGGAGTCTGGGGCCAACGTCCTGACTTTC
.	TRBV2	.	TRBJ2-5	CASKPPVADQETQYF	TGTGCCAGCAAACCTCCCGTAGCGGATCAAGAGACCCAGTACTTC
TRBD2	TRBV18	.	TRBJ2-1	CASSPPGSGARNEQFF	TGTGCCAGCTCACCCCCTGGGAGCGGGGCTCGCAATGAGCAGTTCTTC
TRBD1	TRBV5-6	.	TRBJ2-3	CASSNPGQSTDTQYF	TGTGCCAGCAGCAACCCGGGACAGAGCACAGATACGCAGTATTTT
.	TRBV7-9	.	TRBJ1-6	CASSSDDRRRGSPLHF	TGTGCCAGCAGCTCCGATGACAGACGCAGAGGATCACCCCTCCACTTT
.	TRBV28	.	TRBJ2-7	CASSSPGQGEDEQYF	TGTGCCAGCTCATCGCCGGGGCAGGGCGAGGACGAGCAGTACTTC
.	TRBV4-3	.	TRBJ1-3	CASSSPGGRSGNTIYF	TGCGCCAGCAGCTCCCCCGGCGGGCGCTCTGGAAACACCATATATTTT
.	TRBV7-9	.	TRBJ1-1	CASSVNRNTEAFF	TGTGCCAGCAGCGTAAACAGGAACACTGAAGCTTTCTTT